Shown below are 3 T cell receptor beta chains from a single sample sequenced in a study of T cell clones after liver transplantation. TCRdb keeps only in-frame clones here, not all; method: immunoSEQ multiplex PCR. The data contain around 51,000 clones, roughly nine tenths of them seen just once; the ten biggest clones take up approximately 14%. The source material was CD8+ T cells from blood, sampled 12 months after liver transplant. These receptors were collected from a human patient who received a liver transplant. The graft donor may have contributed some T cells.

The chain links TRBV9 to TRBJ1-3, with D hard to call. V lost 4 bases, J lost 6 bases, and 17 bases lay in between. Looked up from germline, CDR1 is SGDLS and CDR2 is YYNGEE. The CDR3 loop spans 15 amino acids. The CDR3 DNA follows: TGTGCCAGCAGCAACCCGCGGCAGAGTCAAAACACCATATATTTT. Its translation is CASSNPRQSQNTIYF. Based on the CDR3 plus reference TRBV9 and TRBJ1-3, the full variable domain is DSGVTQTPKHLITATGQRVTLRCSPRSGDLSVYWYQQSLDQGLQFLIQYYNGEERAKGNILERFSAQQFPDLHSELNLSSLELGDSALYFCASSNPRQSQNTIYFGEGSWLTVV.

The CDR3 region is CSGLTSGGTIGYEQYF. Written as DNA, the CDR3 is TGCAGCGGCCTGACTAGCGGGGGGACCATCGGCTACGAGCAGTACTTC. J is TRBJ2-7 and V is TRBV29-1; 13 positions match TRBD2. Germline CDR1 and CDR2: SQVTM and ANQGSEA. V dropped 7 bases and J dropped 3; count of bases not matched to a gene: 12. The CDR3 extends over 16 amino acids.

V usage is TRBV19 and J usage is TRBJ2-5; TRBD2 matches 11 bases. This CDR3 is 16 amino acids long. CDR1 and CDR2 (germline): LNHDA, SQIVND (reference sequence). Germline trimming cut 4 bases from V and 1 base from J; bases unmatched to any gene: 5. The CDR3 is CASSTLAGGPQETQYF. The CDR3 coding sequence is TGTGCCAGTAGTACCCTAGCGGGAGGTCCCCAAGAGACCCAGTACTTC.